These 27 T cell receptor beta chains originate from one sample sequenced in a study of CXCR3-negative and CXCR3-positive naive CD8 T cells. Overall study findings and caveats: Greater hydrophobicity was found in TRB CDR3s of CXCR3-positive naive cells than of CXCR3-negative naive cells.

The libraries of TRB cDNA were prepared using 5' RACE with UMI labels. For each CDR3 protein, TCRdb gives one entry from its re-call of the 5' RACE reads, without DNA. The sample totals tens of thousands of distinct CDR3 sequences. The antigens of these receptors remain unknown. The sequenced sample was naive CXCR3+ CD8+ T cells from blood. Subset here: CD45RO-CCR7+CD27+CD95- naive CD8+ T cells expressing CXCR3 (TNR3+). The receptors derive from a human donor in good health. Some clones in this sample may be carry-over from other donors' samples.

The chain couples TRBV3-1 to TRBJ2-1; TCRdb returns TRBD2, unconfirmable since there is no DNA. The CDR3 totals 15 residues. The germline CDR1 and CDR2 sequences are LGHDT and YNNKEL (reference sequence). CDR3 residues: CASSQGQLDKSEQFF.

The rearrangement links TRBV29-1 to TRBJ2-7; TCRdb reports TRBD1, a call that lacks DNA to check it against. CDR1 and CDR2 from the germline V gene are SQVTM and ANQGSEA. The CDR3 consists of 13 residues. CDR3: CSVEEDTSYEQYF.

V usage is TRBV10-3 and J usage is TRBJ2-2; TCRdb outputs TRBD2, but without DNA this stays unchecked. The CDR3 totals 19 residues. CDR1 ENHRY and CDR2 SYGVKD come from the germline V gene. The CDR3 spells CAISESARSGGGSTGELFF.

This chain links TRBV7-3 with TRBJ2-1; no DNA is available, so the TRBD2 call from TCRdb remains unchecked. Germline V lookup: CDR1 SGHTA, CDR2 FQGTGA. This CDR3 is built from 14 residues. The CDR3: CASSTSGGWNEQFF.

CDR3 region: CASSDRGAPNSPLHF. This chain uses TRBV27 with TRBJ1-6; absent DNA, TCRdb's TRBD1 call cannot be checked. This CDR3 comprises 15 residues. The germline CDR1 and CDR2 sequences are MNHEY and SMNVEV (reference sequence).

The chain is built from TRBV27 and TRBJ2-1; the D call from TCRdb, TRBD1, cannot be confirmed without DNA. CDR1 and CDR2 (germline): MNHEY, SMNVEV (reference sequence). The CDR3 has 13 amino acids. CDR3 loop: CASSLTGYNEQFF.

This chain joins TRBV7-9 and TRBJ2-7; the D gene TCRdb calls, TRBD2, cannot be checked with no DNA. CDR1 and CDR2 from the germline V gene are SEHNR and FQNEAQ (reference sequence). There are 15 residues in the CDR3. CDR3 loop: CASTLTTGGNYEQYF.

The chain combines TRBV12-3 or TRBV12-4 with TRBJ2-2; checking the TCRdb D call of TRBD1 is not possible without DNA. The CDR3 sequence is 16 residues long. Here the CDR3 reads CARTLGKGGVTGELFF.

This chain joins TRBV11-2 and TRBJ1-1. CDR3 length: 14 residues. Germline CDR1 and CDR2: SGHAT and FQNNGV. CDR3 protein: CASSYQIRSTEAFF.

The rearrangement links TRBV20-1 to TRBJ2-1. Per the germline V gene, CDR1 is DFQATT and CDR2 is SNEGSKA (reference sequence). The CDR3 runs to 16 residues. The CDR3 reads CSATKRDPLGYNEQFF.

This chain uses TRBV29-1 with TRBJ2-1. The length of the CDR3 is 11 residues. Germline V gene data show CDR1 as SQVTM and CDR2 as ANQGSEA. The CDR3: CSVEGSDEQFF.

The chain carries TRBV7-8 and TRBJ2-7; TCRdb picks TRBD1, but there is no DNA to check that call. Germline CDR1 reads SGHVS; CDR2 reads FQNEAQ. This CDR3 contains 11 residues. The CDR3 sequence is CASSLSGGVQF.

This chain links TRBV6-2 or TRBV6-3 with TRBJ2-7; TCRdb's D call, TRBD1, is unchecked because there is no DNA. Germline V gene lookup returns CDR1 MNHEY and CDR2 SVGEGT. CDR3 length: 14 amino acids. The CDR3 protein is CASSRGDTFYEQYF.

The J gene is TRBJ2-5, the V gene TRBV11-2; the TRBD2 assignment by TCRdb is unverifiable without DNA. Germline V CDR1 and CDR2: SGHAT, FQNNGV. This CDR3 is 14 amino acids long. This CDR3 reads CASGRGLAQETQYF.

This chain links TRBV6-2 or TRBV6-3 with TRBJ2-2. This CDR3 spans 14 amino acids. Germline V CDR1 and CDR2: MNHEY, SVGEGT. The CDR3 here is CASSYTDDTGELFF.

The genes are TRBV29-1 and TRBJ2-7; TCRdb's assignment of TRBD1 cannot be checked, as there is no DNA. The germline V gene encodes CDR1 SQVTM and CDR2 ANQGSEA. The CDR3 is 12 residues long. CDR3 region: CSGRGQGYEQYF.

This chain links TRBV10-3 with TRBJ1-5. The CDR3 spans 15 residues. In germline, CDR1 is ENHRY, CDR2 SYGVKD. Here the CDR3 reads CAISGGGGVGQPQHF.

The chain has TRBV11-2 and TRBJ2-7; TCRdb reports TRBD1, a call that lacks DNA to check it against. This CDR3 is built from 18 residues. CDR1 and CDR2 from the germline V gene are SGHAT and FQNNGV. The CDR3 here is CASSLDPPAIGVSYEQYF.

The genes are TRBV7-8 and TRBJ2-7; TCRdb calls TRBD1, which cannot be checked without DNA. The CDR3 runs to 14 residues. Germline CDR1 reads SGHVS; CDR2 reads FQNEAQ. The CDR3 sequence is CASSHRVSPHEQYF.

This chain uses TRBV10-3 with TRBJ1-2. Germline loops: CDR1 ENHRY, CDR2 SYGVKD. This CDR3 has 13 residues. The CDR3 protein is CAISEGGSYGYTF.

The genes are TRBV29-1 and TRBJ1-2; the TCRdb D gene call, TRBD1, has no DNA to confirm it. The CDR3 extends over 14 amino acids. The germline gives CDR1 SQVTM, CDR2 ANQGSEA. The CDR3 sequence is CSVQNYRGPYGYTF.

The chain joins TRBV4-3 to TRBJ1-5. Germline-derived CDR1 and CDR2 are LGHNA and YSLEER. This CDR3 comprises 15 residues. CDR3 sequence reads: CASSQDRYSNQPQHF.

The chain carries TRBV28 and TRBJ2-7; with no DNA, the TCRdb D assignment of TRBD1 cannot be verified. Germline CDR1 and CDR2: MDHEN and SYDVKM. The CDR3 contains 15 residues. This chain's CDR3 is CASSLGRQLAYEQYF.

The V call is TRBV6-5, the J call TRBJ2-5; the D gene TCRdb calls, TRBD1, cannot be checked with no DNA. Germline-derived CDR1 and CDR2 are MNHEY and SVGAGI. The CDR3 spans 15 residues. CDR3 protein: CASTPGGYPQETQYF.

The genes are TRBV7-6 and TRBJ2-4. The CDR3 has 13 residues. CDR1 and CDR2 (germline): SGHVS, FNYEAQ. This CDR3 is CASSSLAKNIQYF.

The chain carries TRBV21-1 and TRBJ2-1; TCRdb reports TRBD2, a call that lacks DNA to check it against. TRBV21-1 corresponds to a pseudogene. The CDR3 covers 19 residues. The CDR3: CASSKRGTSGRRFESEQFF.

CDR3 in amino acids: CASSYSYGQPQHF. The chain is built from TRBV6-2 or TRBV6-3 and TRBJ1-5. The CDR3 contains 13 residues. Germline CDR1 reads MNHEY; CDR2 reads SVGEGT.